Listed here is a single T cell receptor (beta chain). The germline V and J ends were trimmed by 2 bases and 1 base, with 11 bases remaining between them. The CDR3 is 16 residues long. Germline V gene sequence: CDR1 MDHEN, CDR2 SYDVKM. This specimen comes from a study of beta chain features in type 1 diabetes. Reverse transcription of all isolated RNA meant that expressed TCRB transcripts were sequenced. The assay was immunoSEQ multiplex PCR, and TCRdb's table has in-frame clones only and misses some. The sample lists roughly 500,000 clones, 10% to 12% occurring once. The source material was naive CD4+ T cells from blood. The chain joins TRBV28 to TRBJ2-2, with D perhaps TRBD1 (5 bases). The clonotype comes from a woman between 18 and 30 years old in good health. The CDR3 here is CASSLLTGVNTGELFF. CDR3 nucleotides: TGTGCCAGCAGTTTACTCACAGGCGTGAACACCGGGGAGCTGTTTTTT.